One T cell receptor (beta chain) is described in this entry. Compared with germline, one end of the junction differs, possibly owing to a read error. Blood RNA came from unsorted whole blood; germline DNA was also extracted. The sample belongs to a study of tumor-infiltrating lymphocytes in primary liver carcinoma. Looking at the study overall: Ages ranged from 30 to 69, with HCC or mixed HCC-cholangiocarcinoma.

The authors made TCR beta cDNA from roughly 480 ng total RNA with a constant-region primer. A slightly modified ARM-PCR protocol with three nested multiplex PCR rounds produced these TCR beta libraries. Running nine to ten cycles apiece, the first two PCR rounds relied on TRBV1-TRBV30 forward primers together with a C-beta reverse primer. MiXCR was run by TCRdb on the multiplex PCR reads, yielding one entry per CDR3 protein. Among fewer than 400,000 distinct CDR3 sequences listed, 65% were seen once. The CDR3 covers 15 residues. Germline CDR1 MDHEN, CDR2 SYDVKM. Sequenced sample: peripheral blood. The chain uses TRBV28 and TRBJ2-7; 7 nucleotides match TRBD2. The sequence derives from a middle-aged man with primary liver carcinoma and hepatitis B virus infection. CDR3 nucleotides: TGTTCCAGCAGTGATAGCGGGCCTAAATCCTACGAGCAGTATTTC. Its translation: CSSSDSGPKSYEQYF.